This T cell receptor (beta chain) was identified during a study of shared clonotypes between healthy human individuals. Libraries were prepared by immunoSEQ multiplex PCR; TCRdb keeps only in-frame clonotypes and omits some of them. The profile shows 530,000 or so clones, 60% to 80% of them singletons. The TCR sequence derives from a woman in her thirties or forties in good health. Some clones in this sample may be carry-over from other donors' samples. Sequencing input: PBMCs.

The CDR3 reads CSAQKNEQFF. CDR3 in DNA: TGCAGTGCTCAAAAGAATGAGCAGTTCTTC. J is TRBJ2-1 and V is TRBV20-1; D gene unclear. The germline V gene encodes CDR1 DFQATT and CDR2 SNEGSKA (reference sequence). The CDR3 covers 10 residues. Trimming took 5 bases from V and 7 from J, leaving 6 bases between them.